A single sample gave rise to the 19 T cell receptor beta chains below, sequenced in a study of identical twins. TCRdb recomputed calls from the 5' RACE reads with MiXCR, one row per CDR3 protein. The sample includes 18,000 or so distinct CDR3 sequences, roughly 69% seen only once; the top ten take almost 6%. Sequenced input: memory (CD45RO+) T cells sorted from blood. These receptors were obtained from a woman between 18 and 29 years old in good health. This table probably holds off-target reads from a library built for another chain.

The V gene is TRBV29-1, the J gene TRBJ2-7; possible D gene TRBD1, 6 bases. This CDR3 is 16 amino acids long. Germline V lookup: CDR1 SQVTM, CDR2 ANQGSEA. Trimming stripped 0 bases from V and 6 bases from J, with 21 bases between. CDR3 protein: CSVEEGRDNTPGEQYF. The CDR3, as DNA: TGCAGCGTTGAAGAAGGCAGGGACAATACTCCCGGCGAGCAGTACTTC.

Only a few counts were recorded for this clonotype. The chain employs TRBV13 and TRBJ1-1; TRBD1 is a possible D gene (5 bases). From germline, CDR1 is PRHDT and CDR2 FYEKMQ (reference sequence). The V end lost 3 bases, the J end lost 1 base, and 9 bases lay between the germline ends. The CDR3 runs to 14 residues. Here the CDR3 reads CASSLMGGNTEAFF. The CDR3, as DNA: TGTGCCAGCAGCTTGATGGGGGGGAACACTGAAGCTTTCTTT.

The chain recombines TRBV6-1 with TRBJ2-7; 9 bases are a match to TRBD1. The junction had 14 bases not matched to a gene; V was cut back by 5 bases and J by 9 bases. Per the germline V gene, CDR1 is MNHNS and CDR2 is SASEGT. CDR3 length: 15 residues. The CDR3: CASSPRPPDRGRQYF. The CDR3 DNA follows: TGTGCCAGCAGTCCCCGCCCGCCGGACAGGGGAAGGCAGTACTTC.

The chain employs TRBV6-1 and TRBJ2-1; a possible D gene is TRBD2 (6 bases). Germline CDR1 reads MNHNS; CDR2 reads SASEGT. The CDR3 has 15 residues. V was clipped by 5 bases and J by 5 bases, with 16 bases between them. The CDR3 loop reads CASSPGGGRNNEQFF. The CDR3 DNA reads as TGTGCCAGCAGTCCAGGAGGAGGGAGGAACAATGAGCAGTTCTTC.

The chain joins TRBV10-3 to TRBJ1-1; 7 bases agree with TRBD1. This CDR3 has 14 residues. Germline V gene sequence: CDR1 ENHRY, CDR2 SYGVKD. The trim removed 2 bases at V and 4 bases at J, leaving 4 bases unmatched. CDR3 nucleotides: TGTGCCATCAGTGAGCCGAGACAGGGCACTGAAGCTTTCTTT. Its translation is CAISEPRQGTEAFF.

This chain's CDR3 is CSVESTSGITYEQYF. Here the CDR3 DNA reads TGCAGCGTTGAATCGACTAGCGGTATTACCTACGAGCAGTACTTC. The rearrangement uses TRBV29-1 and TRBJ2-7, with 9 bases that match TRBD2. The CDR3 covers 15 residues. In germline, CDR1 is SQVTM, CDR2 ANQGSEA. Unmatched junction bases numbered 7, after V lost 2 bases and J lost 2 bases.

The J gene is TRBJ2-7, the V gene TRBV6-1, with 11 bases that match TRBD2. The V gene end was trimmed by 6 bases and the J gene end by 5 bases; junction bases not matched to a gene: 6. This CDR3 contains 14 residues. Germline V lookup: CDR1 MNHNS, CDR2 SASEGT. The CDR3 protein is CASSSLAGDHEQYF. The CDR3 DNA sequence: TGTGCCAGCAGCTCACTAGCGGGAGACCACGAGCAGTACTTC.

This sequence joins TRBV2 and TRBJ2-5, with D perhaps TRBD2 (5 bases). Trimming removed 1 base at V and 7 bases at J, with 7 bases between. The CDR3 has 12 amino acids. CDR1 is SNHLY and CDR2 is FYNNEI in the germline V gene. The CDR3 is CASSEDGGTQYF. In DNA, the CDR3 is TGTGCCAGCAGTGAAGACGGAGGGACCCAGTACTTC.

V gene TRBV24-1 combines with J gene TRBJ2-2; tentative D call: TRBD2 (6 bases). This CDR3 has 14 residues. With 7 bases removed from V and 2 bases from J, the gap between germline ends came to 10 bases. In germline, CDR1 is KGHDR, CDR2 SFDVKD. CDR3: CATRGLYNTGELFF. DNA of the CDR3: TGTGCCACCAGGGGACTCTACAACACCGGGGAGCTGTTTTTT.

V usage is TRBV11-3 and J usage is TRBJ2-7; 9 bases line up with TRBD1. V gave up 5 bases and J gave up 1 base; unmatched junction bases: 3. Germline assignment: CDR1 SGHNT and CDR2 YENEEA. The CDR3 totals 14 residues. Written as DNA, the CDR3 is TGTGCCAGCAGCGCGGGACAGGGATCCTACGAGCAGTACTTC. Protein sequence: CASSAGQGSYEQYF.

The rearrangement links TRBV6-5 to TRBJ2-7; TRBD1 might be the D (6 bases). Trimming removed 5 bases from V and 9 bases from J, with 14 bases in between. The CDR3 spans 12 residues. Germline CDR1 MNHEY, CDR2 SVGAGI. The CDR3 sequence is CASSPDRNGQYF. The CDR3 DNA reads as TGTGCCAGCAGTCCCGACAGGAACGGGCAGTACTTC.

V gene TRBV18 combines with J gene TRBJ1-6, with TRBD1 as a possible D gene (6 bases). This CDR3 spans 15 amino acids. V lost 6 bases, J lost 9 bases, and 18 bases lay in between. Germline-derived CDR1 and CDR2 are KGHSH and LQKENI. CDR3 residues: CASSPGTLDSSPLHF. The CDR3 DNA sequence: TGTGCCAGCTCGCCCGGGACACTAGACTCTTCACCCCTCCACTTT.

J is TRBJ2-5 and V is TRBV7-8; D is perhaps TRBD2 (6 bases). Germline V gene sequence: CDR1 SGHVS, CDR2 FQNEAQ. Trimming removed 5 bases at V and 3 bases at J, with 10 bases between. The CDR3 totals 13 residues. The CDR3: CASSPGLKETQYF. The CDR3 DNA reads as TGTGCCAGCAGCCCGGGACTGAAAGAGACCCAGTACTTC.

This clonotype was seen a single time. This chain joins TRBV25-1 and TRBJ1-1, with D possibly being TRBD1 (5 bases). Germline CDR1 is MGHDK and CDR2 is SYGVNS. CDR3 length: 15 amino acids. V lost 0 bases and J lost 4, with 12 bases in between. CDR3 DNA sequence: TGTGCCAGCAGTGAATACGGCCGGGGGAGCACTGAAGCTTTCTTT. This translates into CASSEYGRGSTEAFF. The full variable domain, in which reference TRBV25-1 and TRBJ1-1 provide the parts outside the CDR3, is EADIYQTPRYLVIGTGKKITLECSQTMGHDKMYWYQQDPGMELHLIHYSYGVNSTEKGDLSSESTVSRIRTEHFPLTLESARPSHTSQYLCASSEYGRGSTEAFFGQGTRLTVV.

This chain uses TRBV27 with TRBJ2-1, with TRBD1 as a possible D gene (6 bases). The CDR3 has 14 residues. The germline V gene has CDR1 MNHEY and CDR2 SMNVEV (reference sequence). The ends were cut back, 6 bases at V and 9 bases at J, with 18 bases in the middle. CDR3 in amino acids: CASRPGTPYGEQFF. CDR3 coding DNA: TGTGCCAGCAGACCCGGGACACCCTATGGTGAGCAGTTCTTC.

The chain is built from TRBV20-1 and TRBJ2-7, with D unresolved. The CDR3 runs 12 residues. The ends were cut back, 6 bases at V and 3 bases at J, with 12 bases in the middle. CDR1 and CDR2 from the germline V gene are DFQATT and SNEGSKA (reference sequence). Here the CDR3 reads CSATRQIYEQYF. DNA for the CDR3: TGCAGTGCAACCCGCCAGATCTACGAGCAGTACTTC.

The chain employs TRBV15 and TRBJ2-1; a possible D gene is TRBD1 (6 bases). V was pared by 2 bases and J by 4 bases, with 12 bases between. The CDR3 is 15 residues long. Germline CDR1 reads LNHNV; CDR2 reads YYDKDF (reference sequence). CDR3 bases: TGTGCCACCAGCAGACCGAAGACAGGATACAATGAGCAGTTCTTC. Encoded protein: CATSRPKTGYNEQFF. Full variable domain (outside the CDR3, taken from reference TRBV15 and TRBJ2-1): DAMVIQNPRYQVTQFGKPVTLSCSQTLNHNVMYWYQQKSSQAPKLLFHYYDKDFNNEADTPDNFQSRRPNTSFCFLDIRSPGLGDTAMYLCATSRPKTGYNEQFFGPGTRLTVL.

The chain combines TRBV10-3 with TRBJ2-7; D ambiguous. The V gene lost 0 bases and the J gene lost 3 bases, with 9 bases spanning the gap. This CDR3 has 14 residues. Germline lookup yields CDR1 ENHRY and CDR2 SYGVKD. The CDR3 DNA follows: TGTGCCATCAGTGAGTCTACGGTTGGCTACGAGCAGTACTTC. It specifies CAISESTVGYEQYF.

CDR3 coding DNA: TGTGCCAGCAGCTTAGTACAGGGCGCTGTTGAGTATTTT. Translation: CASSLVQGAVEYF. The chain joins TRBV11-2 to TRBJ2-3; maybe TRBD1 (6 bases). Trimming cost V 1 base and J 13 bases, with 15 bases left between them. This CDR3 region has 13 residues. CDR1 is SGHAT, CDR2 FQNNGV, per germline.